Listed below are T cell receptor beta chains from one sample, sequenced in a study of T cells after yellow fever vaccination. MiXCR, run by TCRdb on the 5' RACE reads, gives a single entry per CDR3 protein. The table lists fewer than 400,000 distinct CDR3 sequences, under 7.5% of them singletons. Sequencing was performed on PBMCs, taken 5 days after the yellow fever booster vaccination. These receptors originate from a man aged 30-40 years who received the YFV17D yellow fever vaccine. Each CDR3 is given with its conserved first and last residue. The D gene is left open where the match is weak. Rows may omit the clone size; those that give it use once, few, many or a size class.

j_call v_call d_call clone_size cdr3_aa cdr3_nt
TRBJ2-5 TRBV5-1 . many CASSRDSFQETQYF TGCGCCAGCAGCCGCGACAGTTTCCAAGAGACCCAGTACTTC
TRBJ2-5 TRBV6-5 . . CASSYGVAKQETQYF TGTGCCAGCAGTTACGGGGTAGCGAAACAAGAGACCCAGTACTTC
TRBJ2-7 TRBV3-1 . once CASSQGGTMTYEQYF TGTGCCAGCAGCCAAGGGGGAACTATGACCTACGAGCAGTACTTC
TRBJ2-3 TRBV7-8 . few CASSLDGISRTDTQYF TGTGCCAGCAGCTTAGACGGGATTTCCCGCACAGATACGCAGTATTTT
TRBJ2-5 TRBV2 . many CASTEATYETQYF TGTGCCAGCACAGAAGCGACCTACGAGACCCAGTACTTC
TRBJ2-5 TRBV19 TRBD2 . CASTETSGRRETQYF TGTGCCAGTACCGAGACTAGCGGGAGACGGGAGACCCAGTACTTC
TRBJ2-1 TRBV7-2 TRBD1 . CASSFGTGGYNEQFF TGTGCCAGCAGCTTTGGGACAGGGGGCTACAATGAGCAGTTCTTC
TRBJ1-4 TRBV5-1 TRBD1 . CASSLQGLEKLFF TGCGCCAGCAGCCTACAGGGGTTGGAGAAACTGTTTTTT
TRBJ2-2 TRBV6-5 TRBD2 many CASSYSSSGANTGELFF TGTGCCAGCAGTTACTCTTCTAGCGGGGCGAACACCGGGGAGCTGTTTTTT
TRBJ2-2 TRBV20-1 . many CSVLTGANTGELFF TGCAGTGTTCTGACGGGGGCGAACACCGGGGAGCTGTTTTTT
TRBJ2-2 TRBV29-1 TRBD2 many CSVASGRGTGELFF TGCAGCGTAGCTAGCGGGAGAGGTACCGGGGAGCTGTTTTTT
TRBJ2-7 TRBV5-1 TRBD2 . CASRESGSSYEQYF TGCGCCAGCAGGGAAAGCGGGAGCTCCTACGAGCAGTACTTC
TRBJ2-6 TRBV6-2/TRBV6-3 . few CASSYSTAGEGPLSGANVLTF TGTGCCAGCAGTTACTCGACGGCAGGGGAGGGGCCTCTCTCTGGGGCCAACGTCCTGACTTTC
TRBJ2-3 TRBV4-3 TRBD2 many CASSRTGTSGPLGSTDTQYF TGCGCCAGCAGCCGCACCGGGACTAGCGGCCCCCTGGGTTCCACAGATACGCAGTATTTT
TRBJ2-5 TRBV29-1 . many CSVLRGQETQYF TGCAGCGTTCTCAGGGGCCAAGAGACCCAGTACTTC
TRBJ2-1 TRBV15 . few CATSSSTGRQFNEQFF TGTGCCACCAGCAGTTCAACGGGACGACAGTTCAATGAGCAGTTCTTC
TRBJ2-2 TRBV20-1 . . CSASQRTATGELFF TGCAGTGCTTCCCAGAGGACAGCCACCGGGGAGCTGTTTTTT
TRBJ1-1 TRBV13 . . CASSLTAVNTEAFF TGTGCCAGCAGCTTAACCGCGGTGAACACTGAAGCTTTCTTT
TRBJ2-5 TRBV5-1 TRBD2 . CASSPRVAGVETQYF TGCGCCAGCAGCCCGAGAGTAGCGGGAGTCGAGACCCAGTACTTC
TRBJ2-1 TRBV6-5 . many CASSFALVGNEQFF TGTGCCAGCAGTTTTGCACTAGTTGGCAATGAGCAGTTCTTC
TRBJ1-5 TRBV30 . . CAWSIGHDQPQHF TGTGCCTGGAGTATCGGTCACGATCAGCCCCAGCATTTT
TRBJ2-7 TRBV9 TRBD2 many CASSTSGTSGQPEYEQYF TGTGCCAGCAGCACCTCCGGGACTAGCGGGCAGCCCGAATACGAGCAGTACTTC
TRBJ2-5 TRBV7-2 . . CARSSYREGTQYF TGTGCCAGGAGCAGCTACAGGGAGGGGACCCAGTACTTC
TRBJ2-7 TRBV7-2 . few CASSPRERGEQYF TGTGCCAGCAGCCCTAGGGAGAGGGGTGAGCAGTACTTC
TRBJ2-7 TRBV7-2 TRBD1 many CASSLNRDRTF TGTGCCAGCAGCTTGAACCGGGACAGAACCTTC
TRBJ2-1 TRBV5-1 . many CASSFPGTYNEQFF TGCGCCAGCAGCTTTCCGGGGACCTACAATGAGCAGTTCTTC
TRBJ1-5 TRBV10-3 TRBD1 . CAIRGSTGDQPQHF TGTGCCATCAGGGGATCTACAGGGGATCAGCCCCAGCATTTT
TRBJ2-3 TRBV20-1 TRBD2 . CSAWRGSTDTQYF TGCAGTGCTTGGCGGGGGAGCACAGATACGCAGTATTTT
TRBJ2-5 TRBV4-3 . few CASSPGTTPQETQYF TGCGCCAGCAGCCCGGGGACAACTCCACAAGAGACCCAGTACTTC
TRBJ2-1 TRBV6-2/TRBV6-3 TRBD2 . CASNTKGLPLDEQFF TGTGCCAGCAACACTAAGGGACTACCGTTGGATGAGCAGTTCTTC
TRBJ2-2 TRBV5-1 TRBD1 few CASSKGQGASGELFF TGCGCCAGCAGCAAGGGACAGGGGGCATCCGGGGAGCTGTTTTTT